This T cell receptor beta chain originates from a study of blood T cell repertoires in COVID-19. Study summary: PBMCs, B-cell-depleted T cells, or T cells were the source of the cDNA or gDNA that made up the material.

This CDR3 is 13 amino acids long. Germline V gives CDR1 SGHDT, CDR2 YYEEEE. The V gene lost 0 bases and the J gene lost 8 bases, with 6 bases spanning the gap. Original data processing: Counts of nucleated cells, estimated from reference gene primer amplification, were obtained. Sequenced by immunoSEQ multiplex PCR; TCRdb stores in-frame clones only, minus some. That table supplies the V and J calls and clone size; D and trimming were determined from the DNA. The sample lists about 240,000 clones; around 83% were seen once. Worth noting for this clone: Other DNA sequences in this sample translate to the same CDR3.

The origin of this receptor is an elderly woman with acute or convalescent COVID-19. Sequenced material: peripheral blood. The V call is TRBV5-6, the J call TRBJ1-6; D might be TRBD1 (6 bases). This CDR3 reads CASSLAGDSPLHF. The CDR3 bases are TGTGCCAGCAGCTTGGCAGGGGATTCACCCCTCCACTTT.